The rows below give T cell receptor beta chains drawn from one sample of a study of blood T cell repertoires in COVID-19. Sequenced by immunoSEQ multiplex PCR; TCRdb stores in-frame clones only, minus some. Of over 200,000 clones listed, 65% to 85% were seen once; the top ten hold around 25%. Material for sequencing was peripheral blood. These receptors were taken from a man aged 35 to 55 with acute or convalescent COVID-19. Both conserved end residues are part of each CDR3. D genes are given only for firm matches. The size of a clone is reported for some rows only, either as once, few or many, or as a class for expanded clones.

>TRBV15|TRBJ2-7|.|.
TGTGCCACCGGCCGGGACTTATCCTCCTACGAGCAGTACTTC
CATGRDLSSYEQYF
>TRBV16|TRBJ1-1|.|.
TGTGCCAGCAGCCACGAAACAGAGAACACTGAAGCTTTCTTT
CASSHETENTEAFF
>TRBV27|TRBJ2-1|.|.
TGTGCCAGCAAGAGGGAAAATGAGCAGTTCTTC
CASKRENEQFF
>TRBV5-5|TRBJ1-2|.|.
TGTGCCAGCGGACAAGTGGGCTATGGCTACACCTTC
CASGQVGYGYTF
>TRBV4-2|TRBJ1-5|.|few
TGTGCCAGCAGCCAAGAATCCCAGGGCGGCAATCAGCCCCAGCATTTT
CASSQESQGGNQPQHF
>TRBV6-6|TRBJ1-1|.|few
TGTGCCACCAAAAAGCTGGAGGGGAGCACTGAAGCTTTCTTT
CATKKLEGSTEAFF
>TRBV5-1|TRBJ2-7|TRBD1|.
TGCGCCAGAGTACCGGGGACAGGGACTACCTACAGCTCCTACGAGCAGTACTTC
CARVPGTGTTYSSYEQYF
>TRBV27|TRBJ2-2|.|few
TGTGCCAGCAGTTTAAGTAGCGGGAACACCGGGGAGCTGTTTTTT
CASSLSSGNTGELFF
>TRBV3-1/TRBV3-2|TRBJ2-1|TRBD1|.
TGTGCCAGCAGCCAGAGACAGGGGCCGCTTCAGGAGCAGTTCTTC
CASSQRQGPLQEQFF
>TRBV2|TRBJ1-4|.|few
TGTGCCAGCAGTGAGCAGGGGTTAACTAATGAAAAACTGTTTTTT
CASSEQGLTNEKLFF
>TRBV29-1|TRBJ1-1|.|.
TGCAGCGTTGGGGAGCGCAACACTGAAGCTTTCTTT
CSVGERNTEAFF
>TRBV28|TRBJ1-1|.|.
TGTGCCAGCAGGACCAGACCTTTGAGGACTGAAGCTTTCTTT
CASRTRPLRTEAFF
>TRBV6-5|TRBJ1-2|.|few
TGTGCCAGCAGTTTCAGGGGCCCTAACTATGGCTACACCTTC
CASSFRGPNYGYTF
>TRBV19|TRBJ1-1|TRBD1|.
TGTGCCAGTAGTACTGGACAGGGTGTTACTGAAGCTTTCTTT
CASSTGQGVTEAFF
>TRBV5-1|TRBJ2-1|TRBD2|.
TGCGCCAGCAGCGAGGGGACTACGCGATTCGATGAGCAGTTCTTC
CASSEGTTRFDEQFF
>TRBV5-4|TRBJ2-3|.|few
TGTGCCAGCAGCTTTGGCGGGATCAAAGGAGATACGCAGTATTTT
CASSFGGIKGDTQYF
>TRBV19|TRBJ1-6|.|.
TGTGCCAGTAGTGAATCCAGGGCGAATAATTCACCCCTCCACTTT
CASSESRANNSPLHF
>TRBV5-8|TRBJ2-7|.|.
TGTGCCAGTGGACTACGCTACGAGCAGTACTTC
CASGLRYEQYF
>TRBV6-1|TRBJ1-5|.|.
TGTGCCAGCAGTGAAAGGCCAGGTCCGTCGCCCCAGCATTTT
CASSERPGPSPQHF
>TRBV5-4|TRBJ2-7|TRBD2|.
TGTGCCAGCAGCTGGTCAATAGCGGGAGGCACCTACGAGCAGTACTTC
CASSWSIAGGTYEQYF
>TRBV13|TRBJ2-1|TRBD2|.
TGTGCCAGCAGCTTAGCGGGGGGAAGCTCCTACAATGAGCAGTTCTTC
CASSLAGGSSYNEQFF
>TRBV19|TRBJ1-2|TRBD1|.
TGTGCCAGTAGTACCATGGGACAGGGCCTCTCGGGCTACACCTTC
CASSTMGQGLSGYTF
>TRBV7-9|TRBJ2-7|.|.
TGTGCCAGCAGCGAGGTGACCTACGAGCAGTACTTC
CASSEVTYEQYF
>TRBV5-1|TRBJ1-6|.|.
TGCGCCAGCGGGGTCGGGGACTATAATTCACCCCTCCACTTT
CASGVGDYNSPLHF
>TRBV19|TRBJ1-5|.|.
TGTGCCAGTAGTATTCGCTTAACGACGGGTCAGCCCCAGCATTTT
CASSIRLTTGQPQHF
>TRBV13|TRBJ2-1|.|.
TGTGCCAGCAGCTTTAGCGGCATATACAATGAGCAGTTCTTC
CASSFSGIYNEQFF
>TRBV10-3|TRBJ1-1|TRBD1|.
TGTGCCATCAGTAGACATTCGGGACAGGGGGCGGGCGACACTGAAGCTTTCTTT
CAISRHSGQGAGDTEAFF
>TRBV12-5|TRBJ2-7|.|.
TGTGCTAGTGGTCAAACCTACGAGCAGTACTTC
CASGQTYEQYF
>TRBV5-1|TRBJ2-4|.|.
TGCGCCAGCAGCTTGGAGGTTAGCGGAGCCAAAAACATTCAGTACTTC
CASSLEVSGAKNIQYF
>TRBV14|TRBJ1-2|TRBD1|.
TGTGCCAGCAGCCCCTATTGGGACAGGGGCTATGGCTACACCTTC
CASSPYWDRGYGYTF
>TRBV13|TRBJ1-4|TRBD1|.
TGTGCCAGCAGCTTGGGGGACAGGGGGCCGGGTGAAAAACTGTTTTTT
CASSLGDRGPGEKLFF
>TRBV19|TRBJ1-2|.|.
TGTGCCAGTAGTATCGGGACATCCAACTATGGCTACACCTTC
CASSIGTSNYGYTF
>TRBV6-1|TRBJ1-5|.|.
TGTGCCAGCAGTGAAGGGGGCCTCAATCAGCCCCAGCATTTT
CASSEGGLNQPQHF
>TRBV7-3|TRBJ2-3|.|.
TGTGCCAGCAGCCCCAGCGGCGGGAACACAGATACGCAGTATTTT
CASSPSGGNTDTQYF
>TRBV27|TRBJ2-7|TRBD1|once
TGTGCCAGCAGTGTGACAGGGACCAACTCCTACGAGCAGTACTTC
CASSVTGTNSYEQYF
>TRBV27|TRBJ1-2|TRBD1|.
TGTGCCAGCAGCCAGGGACAGCTCTATGGCTACACCTTC
CASSQGQLYGYTF
>TRBV5-4|TRBJ2-3|TRBD2|.
TGTGCCAGCAGCTTGCAATTAGCGGGAGGGCTGGGAGATACGCAGTATTTT
CASSLQLAGGLGDTQYF
>TRBV6-6|TRBJ2-7|TRBD1|.
TGTGCCAGCTGCCGGGACAGGGGCTCCTACGAGCAGTACTTC
CASCRDRGSYEQYF
>TRBV24-1|TRBJ1-4|TRBD1|.
TGTGCCACCAGTGTTTCGGGCAGGGGGCGAACGTTGACTAATGAAAAACTGTTTTTT
CATSVSGRGRTLTNEKLFF
>TRBV7-2|TRBJ1-2|.|.
TGTGCCAGCAGCGATCGGGGGGCTAACTATGGCTACACCTTC
CASSDRGANYGYTF
>TRBV14|TRBJ1-1|.|.
TGTGCCAGCAGCCAACTACGGGACACTAGCACTGAAGCTTTCTTT
CASSQLRDTSTEAFF
>TRBV6-2/TRBV6-3|TRBJ2-1|TRBD2|.
TGTGCCAGCAGTTCCCGAGCGGGAGACATTCGCTATGAGCAGTTCTTC
CASSSRAGDIRYEQFF